This TCR beta chain derives from a study of T cells expressing NK-cell markers. Study overall: Eight donors were sequenced, seven testing HCMV-seropositive and one testing seronegative.

Study results and limitations: Dominant NKG2C+ clonotypes accounted for about 1.0-7.0% of CD8+ T cells in over 5 donors.

TCR beta cDNA was made by 5'RACE template switching with UMIs. TCRdb processed the 5' RACE reads again and assigns one entry to each CDR3 protein, with no DNA. Its table lists 500,000 to 700,000 distinct CDR3 sequences. This CDR3 is 13 amino acids long. Germline-derived CDR1 and CDR2 are SQVTM and ANQGSEA. As regards this clonotype: Its antigen is unidentified.

The chain recombines TRBV29-1 with TRBJ1-1; TCRdb gives TRBD1 as the D gene, but with no DNA this cannot be confirmed. The TCR originated in a man aged 18 to 29 in good health. Sequencing used blood T cells: a sorted CD56 or NKG2C T cell subset, CD4+ or CD8+ T cells, or bulk PBMC T cells (not recorded which). The CDR3 protein is CSVDQGKNTEAFF.